This is a list of T cell receptor beta chains from one sample in a study of cytomegalovirus exposure and HLA in healthy donors. Only in-frame clones appear in the TCRdb table, and some are missing; sequencing was by immunoSEQ multiplex PCR. The sample has about 71,000 clones; 70% are singletons. Sequencing input: PBMCs. The receptors originated from a woman aged 50 to 60 in good health and CMV-seropositive. CDR3s include the opening cysteine and the closing phenylalanine or tryptophan. The order of the fields is clone size, V gene, D gene, J gene, CDR3 protein, CDR3 DNA. D genes are given only for firm matches. Not every row has a clone size; where given, it reads once, few, many or a size class.

>once|TRBV7-9|.|TRBJ2-5
CASSSIALQETQYF
TGTGCCAGCAGCTCTATAGCCCTTCAGGAGACCCAGTACTTC
>.|TRBV7-9|.|TRBJ1-5
CASSSWTGGKGQPQHF
TGTGCCAGCAGCTCGTGGACCGGGGGGAAAGGTCAGCCCCAGCATTTT
>.|TRBV7-9|TRBD2|TRBJ2-7
CASSLTSGRALGYEQYF
TGTGCCAGCAGCTTAACCAGCGGGAGGGCCTTAGGTTACGAGCAGTACTTC
>.|TRBV15|.|TRBJ1-1
CATSRWTGTDTEAFF
TGTGCCACCAGCAGATGGACGGGAACGGACACTGAAGCTTTCTTT
>.|TRBV27|TRBD1|TRBJ2-3
CASGSQDRGTDTQYF
TGTGCCAGCGGGTCCCAGGACAGGGGCACAGATACGCAGTATTTT
>.|TRBV25-1|.|TRBJ2-1
CASSETPGTWRNNEQFF
TGTGCCAGCAGTGAAACCCCCGGGACATGGCGGAACAATGAGCAGTTCTTC
>.|TRBV27|TRBD1|TRBJ2-1
CASSLSGQGRYNEQFF
TGTGCCAGCAGTTTATCTGGACAGGGGCGATACAATGAGCAGTTCTTC
>.|TRBV6-1|TRBD1|TRBJ1-1
CASSNQGAATEAFF
TGTGCCAGCAGTAACCAGGGGGCGGCCACTGAAGCTTTCTTT
>.|TRBV30|.|TRBJ1-3
CAWSPANLTRNTIYF
TGTGCCTGGAGTCCTGCAAATCTAACTAGAAACACCATATATTTT
>.|TRBV5-1|.|TRBJ1-1
CASSQNRVGNTEAFF
TGCGCCAGCAGCCAGAACAGGGTAGGGAACACTGAAGCTTTCTTT
>.|TRBV28|.|TRBJ2-1
CASSLAAAVRGRDEQFF
TGTGCCAGCAGTTTAGCTGCGGCCGTGCGAGGCCGGGATGAGCAGTTCTTC
>.|TRBV5-1|.|TRBJ2-7
CASSERLRGEQYF
TGCGCCAGCAGCGAGCGTCTTAGGGGCGAGCAGTACTTC
>.|TRBV28|TRBD1|TRBJ1-1
CASSLSQYRGEAFF
TGTGCCAGCAGTTTATCCCAGTACAGGGGCGAAGCTTTCTTT
>.|TRBV30|TRBD1|TRBJ1-5
CAWRRQGGNQPQHF
TGTGCCTGGAGAAGACAGGGAGGCAATCAGCCCCAGCATTTT
>.|TRBV2|.|TRBJ2-3
CASSARGTDTQYF
TGTGCCAGCAGTGCCCGGGGCACAGATACGCAGTATTTT
>.|TRBV5-1|.|TRBJ2-2
CASSLVDYPNTGELFF
TGCGCCAGCAGCTTGGTGGACTACCCTAACACCGGGGAGCTGTTTTTT
>.|TRBV28|TRBD2|TRBJ2-7
CASNPGLAGFYEQYF
TGTGCCAGCAATCCGGGACTAGCGGGATTCTACGAGCAGTACTTC
>.|TRBV4-3|TRBD2|TRBJ2-1
CASSPAGSAGGMSTEQFF
TGCGCCAGCAGCCCCGCGGGGTCTGCGGGAGGGATGAGTACTGAGCAGTTCTTC
>.|TRBV7-2|.|TRBJ1-3
CASSLGTGVSGNTIYF
TGTGCCAGCAGCTTAGGAACGGGGGTCTCTGGAAACACCATATATTTT
>.|TRBV18|.|TRBJ1-5
CASSPSGAGNQPQHF
TGTGCCAGCTCACCATCGGGAGCGGGCAATCAGCCCCAGCATTTT
>once|TRBV27|TRBD1|TRBJ2-2
CASSPTGGLVGELFF
TGTGCCAGCAGTCCGACAGGGGGCTTGGTCGGGGAGCTGTTTTTT
>few|TRBV6-1|.|TRBJ2-2
CASSVRGYTGELFF
TGTGCCAGCAGTGTGAGAGGGTACACCGGGGAGCTGTTTTTT
>few|TRBV6-4|TRBD1|TRBJ1-2
CASSGQGGGYTF
TGTGCCAGCAGTGGACAGGGAGGAGGCTACACCTTC
>.|TRBV11-2|TRBD2|TRBJ2-5
CASSLSSGSSETQYF
TGTGCCAGCAGCTTATCTAGCGGGAGTTCAGAGACCCAGTACTTC
>.|TRBV4-3|TRBD2|TRBJ2-5
CASSQAGEGKRAQYF
TGCGCCAGCAGCCAAGCGGGGGAGGGGAAAAGGGCCCAGTACTTC
>.|TRBV7-3|.|TRBJ2-7
CASSLITSSEQYF
TGTGCCAGCAGCTTAATAACTAGTAGCGAGCAGTACTTC
>.|TRBV11-2|.|TRBJ2-1
CASRSLRLVYNEQFF
TGTGCCAGCAGAAGCTTGCGCCTAGTCTACAATGAGCAGTTCTTC
>few|TRBV6-6|.|TRBJ2-6
CASSPEAGANVLTF
TGTGCCAGCAGCCCTGAGGCTGGGGCCAACGTCCTGACTTTC
>.|TRBV9|TRBD2|TRBJ2-7
CASSEVAGGAYEQYF
TGTGCCAGCAGCGAGGTAGCGGGTGGGGCCTACGAGCAGTACTTC
>.|TRBV28|.|TRBJ1-6
CASSFQGLGSPLHF
TGTGCCAGCAGTTTTCAGGGGCTAGGATCACCCCTCCACTTT
>.|TRBV5-1|.|TRBJ2-3
CASSLTTDTQYF
TGCGCCAGCAGCTTGACTACAGATACGCAGTATTTT
>.|TRBV7-2|TRBD2|TRBJ2-3
CASSRASGQSTDTQYF
TGTGCCAGCAGTAGGGCTAGCGGCCAAAGCACAGATACGCAGTATTTT
>.|TRBV9|TRBD2|TRBJ2-1
CASSGRLAGGLAYNEQFF
TGTGCCAGCAGCGGAAGACTAGCGGGGGGGCTGGCCTACAATGAGCAGTTCTTC
>few|TRBV7-3|TRBD2|TRBJ2-1
CASSLGVAGSGNEQFF
TGTGCCAGCAGCTTGGGCGTAGCGGGATCGGGCAATGAGCAGTTCTTC
>.|TRBV5-4|.|TRBJ2-5
CASSLSGVGETQYF
TGTGCCAGCAGCTTATCAGGGGTGGGAGAGACCCAGTACTTC
>once|TRBV18|.|TRBJ2-5
CASSPPLQGRWGETQYF
TGTGCCAGCTCACCGCCTCTACAGGGTCGGTGGGGAGAGACCCAGTACTTC
>few|TRBV4-3|.|TRBJ1-1
CASSQDLGGLVGNTEAFF
TGCGCCAGCAGCCAAGATTTGGGGGGGCTAGTGGGGAACACTGAAGCTTTCTTT
>.|TRBV6-5|.|TRBJ2-3
CASSYYKSTDTQYF
TGTGCCAGCAGTTATTACAAGAGCACAGATACGCAGTATTTT
>.|TRBV5-1|TRBD2|TRBJ2-3
CASSPSSGGADTQYF
TGCGCCAGCAGCCCATCTAGCGGGGGGGCGGATACGCAGTATTTT
>once|TRBV10-3|TRBD1|TRBJ2-3
CAISEPQGAVTDTQYF
TGTGCCATCAGTGAGCCTCAGGGGGCGGTAACAGATACGCAGTATTTT
>.|TRBV15|.|TRBJ2-7
CATSRARTRPSDEQYF
TGTGCCACCAGCAGAGCAAGGACACGGCCGTCGGACGAGCAGTACTTC
>.|TRBV13|TRBD1|TRBJ1-2
CASSSWTEGALNGYTF
TGTGCCAGCAGCTCCTGGACGGAGGGGGCGCTTAATGGCTACACCTTC
>.|TRBV5-5|.|TRBJ2-7
CASSVAGFVEQYF
TGTGCCAGCAGCGTAGCAGGGTTTGTCGAGCAGTACTTC
>.|TRBV11-2|TRBD1|TRBJ1-1
CASSLDLRQGDTEAFF
TGTGCCAGCAGCTTAGATCTTAGACAGGGGGATACTGAAGCTTTCTTT
>.|TRBV7-2|TRBD2|TRBJ2-1
CASSKLAGGAYNEQFF
TGTGCCAGCAGCAAACTAGCGGGAGGCGCCTACAATGAGCAGTTCTTC
>few|TRBV9|TRBD1|TRBJ2-7
CASSVLSQGSLEEQYF
TGTGCCAGCAGCGTACTATCACAGGGGAGCTTAGAAGAGCAGTACTTC
>.|TRBV2|TRBD1|TRBJ1-4
CASSEGWTGRNEKLFF
TGTGCCAGCAGTGAGGGTTGGACAGGGAGAAACGAAAAACTGTTTTTT
>few|TRBV6-6|TRBD1|TRBJ1-2
CASRGTGENYGYTF
TGTGCCAGCAGGGGGACAGGGGAGAACTATGGCTACACCTTC
>.|TRBV7-6|.|TRBJ1-2
CASSPSQGYGYTF
TGTGCCAGCAGCCCTTCACAGGGATATGGCTACACCTTC
>.|TRBV5-1|TRBD1|TRBJ2-7
CASSSDRGRGEQYF
TGCGCCAGCAGCTCTGACAGGGGGCGAGGCGAGCAGTACTTC
>few|TRBV5-1|.|TRBJ2-7
CASSMGLPKTYEQYF
TGCGCCAGCAGCATGGGACTGCCAAAGACCTACGAGCAGTACTTC
>.|TRBV12-5|TRBD1|TRBJ1-5
CASGAPDRGQGSLSNQPQHF
TGTGCTAGTGGTGCACCTGACAGGGGGCAGGGTTCCCTTAGCAATCAGCCCCAGCATTTT
>few|TRBV19|TRBD1|TRBJ2-1
CASSQPGQGHHEQFF
TGTGCCAGCAGCCAGCCGGGACAGGGGCACCATGAGCAGTTCTTC
>once|TRBV11-2|TRBD1|TRBJ2-7
CASSLGQGSHEQYF
TGTGCCAGCAGCTTGGGACAGGGCAGCCACGAGCAGTACTTC
>.|TRBV6-1|TRBD1|TRBJ1-1
CASILNRDRWSPTFF
TGTGCCAGCATCCTCAACCGGGACAGATGGTCCCCTACTTTCTTT
>.|TRBV6-1|TRBD1|TRBJ1-1
CASQGQGSEAFF
TGTGCCAGCCAGGGACAGGGGTCTGAAGCTTTCTTT
>.|TRBV10-3|TRBD1|TRBJ2-2
CAIRRQGARTGELFF
TGTGCCATCAGACGACAGGGGGCGCGGACCGGGGAGCTGTTTTTT